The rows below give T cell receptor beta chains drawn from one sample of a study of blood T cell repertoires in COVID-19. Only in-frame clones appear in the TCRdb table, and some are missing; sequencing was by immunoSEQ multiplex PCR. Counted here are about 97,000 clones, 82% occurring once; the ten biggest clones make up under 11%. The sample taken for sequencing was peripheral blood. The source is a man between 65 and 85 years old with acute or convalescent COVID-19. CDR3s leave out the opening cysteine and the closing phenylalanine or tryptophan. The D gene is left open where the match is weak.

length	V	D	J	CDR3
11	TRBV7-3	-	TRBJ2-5	ASSLGLQETQY
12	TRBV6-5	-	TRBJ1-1	ASSYGGLNTEAF
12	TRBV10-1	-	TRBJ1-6	ASSDGQGNSPLH
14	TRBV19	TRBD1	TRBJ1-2	ASHEGQVRTNYGYT
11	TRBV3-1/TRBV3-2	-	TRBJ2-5	ASSSGLGETQY
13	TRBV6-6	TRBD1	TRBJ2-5	ASSPWDRPRETQY
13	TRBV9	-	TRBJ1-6	ASSARGGGKSPLH
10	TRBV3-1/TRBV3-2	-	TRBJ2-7	ASSLISYEQY
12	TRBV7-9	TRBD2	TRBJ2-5	ASTQLAGVETQY
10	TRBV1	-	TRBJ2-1	TSNPWTRPFF
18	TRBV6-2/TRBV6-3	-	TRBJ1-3	ASSYSRQSSPGATGNTIY
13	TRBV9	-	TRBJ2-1	ASSVRSSGYNEQF
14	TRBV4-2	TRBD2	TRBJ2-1	ASSQEWFETSHEQF
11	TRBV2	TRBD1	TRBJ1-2	ASRLDRGSIDS
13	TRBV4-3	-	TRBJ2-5	ASSQGWAVQETQY
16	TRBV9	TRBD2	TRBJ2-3	ASSVGSNSGGAADTQY
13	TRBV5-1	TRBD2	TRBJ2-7	ASSLGSGEAYEQY
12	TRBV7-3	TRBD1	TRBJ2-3	ASSLQGAADTQY
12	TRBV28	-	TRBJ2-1	ASSRGGDADEQF
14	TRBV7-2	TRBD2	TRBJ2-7	ASSGGGLAVAYEQY
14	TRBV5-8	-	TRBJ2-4	ASSLRTVLAKNIQY
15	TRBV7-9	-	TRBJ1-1	ASSPRALGQLNTEAF
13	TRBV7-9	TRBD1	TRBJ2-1	ASSVLTGGQGEQF
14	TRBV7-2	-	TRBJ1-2	ASSLGWGGPPYGYT
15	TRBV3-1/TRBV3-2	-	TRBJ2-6	ASSNLAGMSGANVLT
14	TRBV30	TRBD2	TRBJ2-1	AWRFSGGGPRNEQF
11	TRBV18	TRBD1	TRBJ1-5	ASSRDRNQPQH
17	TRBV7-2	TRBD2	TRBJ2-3	ASSLNPPPSGPRVDTQY
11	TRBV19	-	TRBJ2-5	ASSIGLQETQY
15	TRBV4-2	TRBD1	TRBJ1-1	ASSQDTGQATNTEAF